These T cell receptor beta chains were read from a single sample in a study of blood T cells in healthy people across ages. TCRdb recomputed calls from the 5' RACE reads with MiXCR, one row per CDR3 protein. The table shows 710,000 or so distinct CDR3 sequences, with around 32% occurring only once. The source material was blood. Receptor source: a woman of 80 years or more in good health. The CDR3 runs from the conserved cysteine through the conserved F or W. Fields, in order: D gene, V gene, J gene, clone size, CDR3 protein, CDR3 DNA. D genes are given only for firm matches. The size entry is marked missing in some rows and otherwise reads once, few, many or a size class.

D: -; V: TRBV7-2; J: TRBJ2-7; size: many; CDR3: CASSLERHYEQYF; DNA: TGTGCCAGCAGCTTAGAACGTCACTACGAGCAGTACTTC
D: TRBD1; V: TRBV20-1; J: TRBJ2-3; size: -; CDR3: CSAVRDRGEGTDTQYF; DNA: TGCAGTGCTGTCCGGGACAGGGGTGAAGGCACAGATACGCAGTATTTT
D: -; V: TRBV20-1; J: TRBJ1-4; size: once; CDR3: CSASIGQYSTNEKRFF; DNA: TGCAGTGCTAGTATAGGACAGTATTCAACTAATGAAAAACGGTTTTTT
D: -; V: TRBV7-2; J: TRBJ2-7; size: many; CDR3: CASSPPRGPYEQYF; DNA: TGTGCCAGCAGCCCTCCCCGGGGGCCCTACGAGCAGTACTTC
D: -; V: TRBV20-1; J: TRBJ2-5; size: many; CDR3: CSARGRLREATETQYF; DNA: TGCAGTGCTAGAGGGCGTCTGAGGGAGGCCACAGAGACCCAGTACTTC
D: -; V: TRBV5-1; J: TRBJ1-1; size: many; CDR3: CASSLEQGTEAFF; DNA: TGCGCCAGCAGCTTGGAACAGGGCACTGAAGCTTTCTTT
D: TRBD1; V: TRBV7-6; J: TRBJ2-1; size: -; CDR3: CASSLGGTGGRIF; DNA: TGTGCCAGCAGCTTAGGCGGGACAGGGGGCAGAATCTTC
D: -; V: TRBV7-9; J: TRBJ2-3; size: many; CDR3: CASSSNSLGSDTQYF; DNA: TGTGCCAGCAGCTCCAACTCCCTAGGGTCGGATACGCAGTATTTT
D: -; V: TRBV20-1; J: TRBJ2-5; size: many; CDR3: CSASRRVQETQYF; DNA: TGCAGTGCTAGCCGGCGGGTCCAAGAGACCCAGTACTTC
D: TRBD2; V: TRBV9; J: TRBJ2-7; size: -; CDR3: CASSKSSGFYEQYF; DNA: TGTGCCAGCAGCAAATCTAGCGGATTCTACGAGCAGTACTTC
D: -; V: TRBV24-1; J: TRBJ1-1; size: few; CDR3: CATSEETGAKAFF; DNA: TGTGCCACCAGTGAAGAAACTGGAGCTAAAGCTTTCTTT
D: -; V: TRBV19; J: TRBJ1-2; size: -; CDR3: CASRPVAVNGYTF; DNA: TGTGCCAGTAGACCAGTCGCCGTAAATGGCTACACCTTC
D: -; V: TRBV5-1; J: TRBJ2-5; size: -; CDR3: CAGSAGGETQYF; DNA: TGCGCCGGTAGCGCCGGCGGGGAGACCCAGTACTTC
D: -; V: TRBV14; J: TRBJ1-2; size: few; CDR3: CASSQVSASGYTF; DNA: TGTGCCAGCAGCCAAGTCAGCGCCAGTGGTTACACCTTC
D: -; V: TRBV11-2; J: TRBJ2-7; size: many; CDR3: CASSLGGREVDEQYF; DNA: TGTGCCAGCAGCTTAGGGGGCAGGGAGGTCGACGAGCAGTACTTC
D: -; V: TRBV9; J: TRBJ1-1; size: many; CDR3: CASSPQGGTEAFF; DNA: TGTGCCAGCAGCCCGCAGGGCGGGACCGAAGCTTTCTTT
D: -; V: TRBV29-1; J: TRBJ2-3; size: many; CDR3: CSVTPANTDTQYF; DNA: TGCAGCGTCACCCCGGCCAACACAGATACGCAGTATTTT
D: -; V: TRBV18; J: TRBJ1-2; size: few; CDR3: CASSDRGRGYTF; DNA: TGTGCCAGCTCCGATCGGGGGAGAGGCTACACCTTC
D: -; V: TRBV6-2/TRBV6-3; J: TRBJ2-1; size: many; CDR3: CASSYLGANNEQFF; DNA: TGTGCCAGCAGTTATCTGGGGGCCAACAATGAGCAGTTCTTC
D: TRBD1; V: TRBV12-3/TRBV12-4; J: TRBJ2-1; size: few; CDR3: CASSSPGQGCNEQFF; DNA: TGTGCCAGCAGTTCGCCGGGACAGGGATGCAATGAGCAGTTCTTC
D: -; V: TRBV15; J: TRBJ2-1; size: few; CDR3: CATSRGRGHSYNEQFF; DNA: TGTGCCACCAGCAGAGGGAGAGGGCACTCCTACAATGAGCAGTTCTTC
D: -; V: TRBV10-3; J: TRBJ2-3; size: many; CDR3: CAISGPGETDTRYF; DNA: TGTGCCATCAGTGGGCCGGGAGAGACAGATACGCGGTATTTT
D: TRBD2; V: TRBV28; J: TRBJ2-5; size: -; CDR3: CACSTHRTSGRAETQYF; DNA: TGTGCCTGCAGTACCCACCGGACTAGCGGGAGGGCTGAGACCCAGTACTTC
D: -; V: TRBV15; J: TRBJ2-7; size: -; CDR3: CASSPGTLDEQYF; DNA: TGTGCCAGCAGCCCCGGGACACTGGACGAGCAGTACTTC
D: TRBD1; V: TRBV12-3/TRBV12-4; J: TRBJ2-1; size: many; CDR3: CASRPDRARRGEQFF; DNA: TGTGCCAGCAGGCCGGACAGGGCGAGAAGAGGTGAGCAGTTCTTC
D: TRBD1; V: TRBV7-9; J: TRBJ2-1; size: -; CDR3: CASSPSDRSYNEQFF; DNA: TGTGCCAGCAGCCCCTCGGACAGGAGTTACAATGAGCAGTTCTTC
D: TRBD1; V: TRBV10-3; J: TRBJ1-2; size: few; CDR3: CAIRKPGTGCGGYTF; DNA: TGTGCCATCAGGAAGCCGGGGACAGGGTGCGGTGGCTACACCTTC
D: -; V: TRBV7-2; J: TRBJ2-3; size: many; CDR3: CASSQRGASSTDTQYF; DNA: TGTGCCAGCAGCCAAAGGGGTGCTTCTAGCACAGATACGCAGTATTTT
D: -; V: TRBV2; J: TRBJ1-1; size: few; CDR3: CASSELPGAVAEAFF; DNA: TGTGCCAGCAGTGAATTGCCAGGGGCTGTTGCGGAAGCTTTCTTT
D: TRBD2; V: TRBV3-1; J: TRBJ2-1; size: many; CDR3: CASSQARGGAAEQFF; DNA: TGTGCCAGCAGCCAAGCCCGCGGGGGGGCCGCTGAGCAGTTCTTC
D: -; V: TRBV15; J: TRBJ2-3; size: many; CDR3: CATSRPTGTDTQYF; DNA: TGTGCCACCAGCAGGCCAACAGGGACAGATACGCAGTATTTT
D: TRBD1; V: TRBV6-2/TRBV6-3; J: TRBJ1-2; size: few; CDR3: CASRQPRDREANYGYTF; DNA: TGTGCCAGCAGGCAACCCCGGGACAGGGAAGCTAACTATGGCTACACCTTC
D: -; V: TRBV20-1; J: TRBJ1-4; size: many; CDR3: CSAHGDLGEKLFF; DNA: TGCAGTGCTCACGGAGATCTGGGAGAAAAACTGTTTTTT
D: TRBD1; V: TRBV9; J: TRBJ2-5; size: -; CDR3: CASSACRDSQETQYF; DNA: TGTGCCAGTAGCGCCTGCCGGGACAGCCAAGAGACCCAGTACTTC
D: -; V: TRBV9; J: TRBJ2-1; size: -; CDR3: CASSVDVGVGNEQFF; DNA: TGTGCCAGCAGCGTAGATGTTGGTGTGGGCAATGAGCAGTTCTTC
D: -; V: TRBV10-3; J: TRBJ1-2; size: -; CDR3: CAISVNQGGAQDGYTF; DNA: TGTGCCATCAGCGTCAATCAAGGGGGGGCGCAGGACGGCTACACCTTC
D: TRBD1; V: TRBV6-6; J: TRBJ1-2; size: -; CDR3: CACRGPGQGNGYTF; DNA: TGTGCCTGCAGAGGACCGGGACAGGGTAATGGCTACACCTTC
D: TRBD1; V: TRBV7-2; J: TRBJ1-1; size: few; CDR3: CASSSGQVTEAFF; DNA: TGTGCCAGCAGCTCGGGACAGGTTACTGAAGCTTTCTTT